What follows are 20 T cell receptor beta chains derived from one specimen sequenced in a study of tumor-infiltrating lymphocytes in localized non-small cell lung cancer. Clones were sequenced by immunoSEQ multiplex PCR, and TCRdb holds only the in-frame ones, with some missing. Among roughly 12,000 clones listed, 70% to 80% were seen once. Sequencing used uninvolved lung tissue not adjacent to the tumor. These receptors all come from a human donor with non-small cell lung cancer.

The chain is built from TRBV11-2 and TRBJ2-5; D ambiguous. The CDR3 length is 14 residues. V lost 0 bases and J lost 7, with 12 bases in between. Germline loops: CDR1 SGHAT, CDR2 FQNNGV. This CDR3 reads CASSLEAAVRTQYF. The CDR3 nucleotides are TGTGCCAGCAGCTTAGAGGCGGCAGTAAGGACCCAGTACTTC.

The V call is TRBV9, the J call TRBJ1-2, with a weak D call TRBD1 (5 bases). This CDR3 contains 13 residues. Germline loops: CDR1 SGDLS, CDR2 YYNGEE. Trimming pared 4 bases from V and 6 bases from J, leaving 13 bases between. The CDR3 DNA reads as TGTGCCAGCAGCTTCGGGGGGGAGGATGGCTACACCTTC. Its protein product is CASSFGGEDGYTF.

The gene calls are TRBV7-3 and TRBJ1-2; 12 bases line up with TRBD1. Germline V gene lookup returns CDR1 SGHTA and CDR2 FQGTGA. This CDR3 is built from 17 residues. V was clipped by 5 bases and J by 3 bases; unmatched bases: 10. This CDR3 reads CASSASSGTGGDYGYTF. The CDR3 DNA sequence: TGTGCCAGCAGCGCAAGCTCCGGGACAGGGGGCGACTATGGCTACACCTTC.

V gene TRBV27 combines with J gene TRBJ2-7, with 12 bases aligning to TRBD2. Germline CDR1 and CDR2: MNHEY and SMNVEV (reference sequence). V trimming: 7 bases; J trimming: 3 bases; junction bases outside the gene matches: 4. The CDR3 totals 14 residues. CDR3 loop: CASKQGLAGYEQYF. The CDR3, as DNA: TGTGCCAGCAAACAGGGACTAGCGGGCTACGAGCAGTACTTC.

The chain's CDR3 is CASSFGVEAFF. The CDR3 DNA is TGTGCCAGCAGTTTCGGGGTTGAAGCTTTCTTT. V usage is TRBV28 and J usage is TRBJ1-1; D unresolved. CDR3 size: 11 residues. Trimming stripped 3 bases from V and 7 bases from J, with 6 bases between. The germline CDR1 and CDR2 sequences are MDHEN and SYDVKM. Full variable domain (outside the CDR3, taken from reference TRBV28 and TRBJ1-1): DVKVTQSSRYLVKRTGEKVFLECVQDMDHENMFWYRQDPGLGLRLIYFSYDVKMKEKGDIPEGYSVSREKKERFSLILESASTNQTSMYLCASSFGVEAFFGQGTRLTVV.

V usage is TRBV5-4 and J usage is TRBJ1-1; no definite D call. The CDR3 sequence is 12 residues long. Germline CDR1 and CDR2: SGHNT and YYREEE (reference sequence). Trimming left V 4 bases short and J 0 bases short, with 4 bases between. This chain's CDR3 is CASSPLNTEAFF. As DNA, the CDR3 is TGTGCCAGCAGCCCTTTGAACACTGAAGCTTTCTTT.

The genes are TRBV27 and TRBJ2-7; tentative D call: TRBD1 (5 bases). Looked up from germline, CDR1 is MNHEY and CDR2 is SMNVEV (reference sequence). The CDR3 consists of 13 residues. V lost 8 bases, J lost 2 bases, and 13 bases lay in between. CDR3: CASAHQGTYEQYF. The CDR3 bases are TGTGCCAGCGCCCATCAGGGTACCTACGAGCAGTACTTC.

This chain uses TRBV5-1 with TRBJ2-5; no clear D gene. Germline V CDR1 and CDR2: SGHRS, YFSETQ. The ends were cut back, 4 bases at V and 0 bases at J, with 13 bases in the middle. The CDR3 is 15 residues long. CDR3: CASSPYKGHQETQYF. The DNA for the CDR3 is TGCGCCAGCAGCCCATACAAAGGGCACCAAGAGACCCAGTACTTC.

V is TRBV29-1 and J is TRBJ2-3; 11 bases are a match to TRBD2. After removal of 2 bases from V and 5 bases from J, the junction contained 12 bases not matched to a gene. The CDR3 covers 17 residues. Looked up from germline, CDR1 is SQVTM and CDR2 is ANQGSEA. The CDR3: CSVERMGLAGGGDTQYF. DNA of the CDR3: TGCAGCGTTGAACGGATGGGCCTAGCGGGAGGAGGAGATACGCAGTATTTT.

The V gene is TRBV29-1, the J gene TRBJ1-2; the D gene is possibly TRBD1 (5 bases). Trimming stripped 4 bases from V and 4 bases from J, with 16 bases between. CDR3 length: 14 amino acids. Per the germline V gene, CDR1 is SQVTM and CDR2 is ANQGSEA. The CDR3 is CSVALRNRIYGYTF. CDR3 DNA sequence: TGCAGCGTTGCCCTTCGAAACAGGATCTATGGCTACACCTTC.

The rearrangement links TRBV2 to TRBJ2-1; the match to TRBD2 covers 10 bases. Trimming took 4 bases from V and 8 from J; bases not matched to a gene: 5. The CDR3 runs 14 residues. CDR1 is SNHLY and CDR2 is FYNNEI in the germline V gene. CDR3 DNA sequence: TGTGCCAGCAGTGCAGCGGGAGGGCGGGATGAGCAGTTCTTC. Its translation: CASSAAGGRDEQFF.

V and J are TRBV30 and TRBJ1-3, with D uncertain. Germline CDR1 is GTSNPN and CDR2 is SVGIG (reference sequence). V was clipped by 3 bases and J by 8 bases, with 17 bases between them. CDR3 size: 14 residues. The DNA for the CDR3 is TGTGCCTGGAGCCTCCGGCTGACTAGGGACACCATATATTTT. Its translation is CAWSLRLTRDTIYF. Full variable domain (outside the CDR3, taken from reference TRBV30 and TRBJ1-3): SQTIHQWPATLVQPVGSPLSLECTVEGTSNPNLYWYRQAAGRGLQLLFYSVGIGQISSEVPQNLSASRPQDRQFILSSKKLLLSDSGFYLCAWSLRLTRDTIYFGEGSWLTVV.

The chain joins TRBV19 to TRBJ1-5; the D is unclear. This CDR3 spans 14 amino acids. The V gene lost 7 bases and the J gene lost 3 bases, with 13 bases spanning the gap. Looked up from germline, CDR1 is LNHDA and CDR2 is SQIVND (reference sequence). The CDR3, as DNA: TGTGCCAGTAACGAGTCGCCCCCCAATCAGCCCCAGCATTTT. This translates into CASNESPPNQPQHF.

This rearrangement joins TRBV6-5 to TRBJ2-7; D gene unclear. V dropped 5 bases and J dropped 6 bases, with 14 bases sitting between them. This CDR3 contains 13 residues. Germline V gives CDR1 MNHEY, CDR2 SVGAGI. CDR3 coding DNA: TGTGCCAGCAGTCCTTCCCCCCCGGTCGAGCAGTACTTC. Residues: CASSPSPPVEQYF.

This clone occurred a few times. The chain links TRBV14 to TRBJ1-2; a weak D match, TRBD1 (5 bases). Germline CDR1 and CDR2: SGHDN and FVKESK. This CDR3 spans 14 amino acids. V was shortened by 0 bases and J by 7 bases, with 12 bases between the two germline ends. The CDR3 here is CASSQDSTGSGYTF. The CDR3 DNA reads TGTGCCAGCAGCCAAGATTCTACAGGTTCTGGCTACACCTTC.

This clone was counted only a few times. V usage is TRBV14 and J usage is TRBJ1-1, with D possibly TRBD1 on 5 matching bases. V was trimmed by 4 bases and J by 14 bases, leaving 20 bases between them. This CDR3 region has 13 residues. Per germline, CDR1 SGHDN and CDR2 FVKESK. In nucleotides, the CDR3 is TGTGCCAGCAGCCCTATTAGGCAGGCTACAGGATTCTTT. Its protein product is CASSPIRQATGFF.

J is TRBJ2-2 and V is TRBV7-8; D ambiguous. Germline V lookup: CDR1 SGHVS, CDR2 FQNEAQ. V was trimmed by 5 bases and J by 0 bases, leaving 13 bases between them. This CDR3 region has 16 residues. This CDR3 is CASSPEIAANTGELFF. As DNA, the CDR3 is TGTGCCAGCAGCCCCGAGATAGCCGCGAACACCGGGGAGCTGTTTTTT.

The gene calls are TRBV27 and TRBJ2-7; perhaps TRBD1 as D (5 bases). The V end lost 2 bases, the J end lost 0 bases, and 11 bases lay between the germline ends. The CDR3 runs 15 residues. CDR1 and CDR2 from the germline V gene are MNHEY and SMNVEV (reference sequence). In DNA form, the CDR3 reads TGTGCCAGCAGTTTAACTACAGGTATCTCCTACGAGCAGTACTTC. Translating gives CASSLTTGISYEQYF.

This clone showed up just a few times. The V and J genes are TRBV29-1 and TRBJ2-6; a weak D match, TRBD1 (6 bases). Germline V lookup: CDR1 SQVTM, CDR2 ANQGSEA. The CDR3 length is 14 residues. V was clipped by 6 bases and J by 0 bases, with 9 bases between them. The CDR3 DNA sequence: TGCAGCGTGACAGGAAGCTCTGGGGCCAACGTCCTGACTTTC. This gives the protein CSVTGSSGANVLTF.

J is TRBJ2-2 and V is TRBV30, with TRBD1 matching 9 bases. The germline CDR1 and CDR2 sequences are GTSNPN and SVGIG (reference sequence). The CDR3 contains 15 residues. V shed 3 bases, J shed 4 bases, and the junction held 6 bases outside the gene matches. The DNA for the CDR3 is TGTGCCTGGAGCCGGGACAGGGCCGGCACCGGGGAGCTGTTTTTT. Amino acid sequence: CAWSRDRAGTGELFF.